The TCR beta chain described here comes from a study of T cells in Graves' hyperthyroidism and ophthalmopathy. This clonotype was observed many times. RNA transcripts yielded amplified TCR beta CDR3 regions. Initially, a first-round RT-PCR of the TCR CDR3 employed the HTBI primer set. TCRdb itself ran the multiplex PCR reads through MiXCR, one entry per CDR3 protein. The sample records around 700,000 distinct CDR3 sequences, around 19% being singletons. Any symptoms of ophthalmopathy came after the first hyperthyroidism diagnosis, from which the blood sample dates. Using approximately 10 ml of fresh peripheral blood, PBMCs were prepared. V was pared by 11 bases and J by 2 bases, with 19 bases between. The germline CDR1 and CDR2 sequences are SGHAT and FQNNGV. There are 15 residues in the CDR3.

Sequencing used blood. The V call is TRBV11-2, the J call TRBJ2-4; tentative D call: TRBD1 (5 bases). The TCR originated in a woman between 45 and 65 years old with Graves' hyperthyroidism that later progressed to Graves' ophthalmopathy. This chain's CDR3 is CAGSGQGNPKNIQYF. The CDR3 DNA is TGTGCCGGCTCTGGGCAGGGAAATCCCAAAAACATTCAGTACTTC.